This is a list of T cell receptor beta chains from one sample in a study of cytomegalovirus exposure and HLA in healthy donors. Clones were read by immunoSEQ multiplex PCR, and TCRdb kept only the in-frame ones, dropping some. The sample has nearly 110,000 clones; over 75% are singletons. The sequenced material came from PBMCs. These receptors all stem from a man aged 55-75 years in good health and CMV-seronegative. The conserved cysteine and the conserved F or W are not part of the CDR3 here. The D gene is left open where the match is weak.

v_call,d_call,j_call,cdr3_length,cdr3_aa
TRBV28,-,TRBJ1-5,16,ASFPMDGLWDGNQPQH
TRBV4-3,-,TRBJ2-7,14,ASSQDILGEPYEQY
TRBV19,-,TRBJ2-6,13,ASSIPRAGANVLT
TRBV10-3,TRBD1,TRBJ1-2,13,AISESGTGRGGYT
TRBV7-9,-,TRBJ1-2,12,ASSFVGEYYGYT
TRBV4-3,-,TRBJ1-1,14,ASSQESREMNTEAF
TRBV5-1,TRBD2,TRBJ2-2,16,ASSLVILARPGTGELF
TRBV10-2,TRBD2,TRBJ2-7,11,ASKRGRDYEQY
TRBV28,-,TRBJ1-5,10,ASSQDIQPQH
TRBV6-5,TRBD1,TRBJ1-5,12,ASSPGQGGQPQH
TRBV9,TRBD1,TRBJ2-3,12,ASSVDRGDRTQY
TRBV28,TRBD1,TRBJ1-5,13,ASSFGDRAYQPQH
TRBV7-2,-,TRBJ2-7,11,ASSRTGYYEQY
TRBV6-1,TRBD2,TRBJ2-3,12,ASVWGGGADTQY
TRBV5-4,TRBD1,TRBJ1-3,14,ASSLLGGQAGNTIY
TRBV2,-,TRBJ1-5,12,ASTPGPSNQPQH
TRBV18,TRBD2,TRBJ2-3,15,ASSLRTSGGATDTQY
TRBV19,-,TRBJ2-6,16,ASSPSPRPTSGANVLT
TRBV4-3,-,TRBJ2-1,14,ASSQDGLAEGNEQF
TRBV4-3,TRBD1,TRBJ2-7,14,ASSQETGYRDYEQY
TRBV6-1,TRBD2,TRBJ2-3,15,ASSELVAGGLADTQY
TRBV25-1,TRBD1,TRBJ2-2,13,ASSGSTGDTGELF
TRBV30,TRBD1,TRBJ1-2,12,AWNLGQANYGYT
TRBV5-5,TRBD1,TRBJ1-5,15,ASSYTGQGFSNQPQH
TRBV7-2,TRBD2,TRBJ2-1,16,ASRQGLAGTSSYNEQF
TRBV19,-,TRBJ1-1,12,ASTERQDSLEAF